This T cell receptor beta chain was found in a study of blood T cell repertoires in COVID-19. V was clipped by 2 bases and J by 2 bases, with 9 bases between them. This CDR3 spans 14 amino acids. CDR1 is SGHTA, CDR2 FQGTGA, per germline. This clone was seen a single time. In the authors' workflow: Researchers report that nucleated cell counts were estimated from reference gene primer amplification. The table came from immunoSEQ multiplex PCR; TCRdb's copy has only in-frame clones and leaves some out. V and J calls and clone size follow that table, whereas D and trimming were derived from the DNA. The sample holds some 150,000 clones, roughly 89% seen once.

The origin of this receptor is a woman aged 45 to 65 who had been exposed to COVID-19. The material sequenced was PBMCs or T cells enriched from blood (not recorded which). This rearrangement joins TRBV7-3 to TRBJ2-5, with D possibly matching TRBD2 (6 bases). The CDR3 DNA is TGTGCCAGCAGCTTAGGGGGGAAGCAAGAGACCCAGTACTTC. It encodes CASSLGGKQETQYF.